The entry that follows covers one T cell receptor beta chain sequence. The antigen is not known. These data are taken from a study of vaccination effects on CD4 cells after COVID-19. Measured with immunoSEQ multiplex PCR; TCRdb has only the in-frame clones, and not every one. Here the sample spans some 30,000 clones, more than 75% being singletons. V lost 6 bases, J lost 0 bases, and 15 bases lay in between. The germline CDR1 and CDR2 sequences are MNHNY and SVGAGI (reference sequence). The length of the CDR3 is 16 residues. Expansion with viral peptide pools was applied to antigen-specific CD4+ T cells by the ViraFEST assay prior to sequencing. Following culture for roughly 10 days, CD4+ T cells were isolated. Vaccine administered to participants consisted of two doses of either BNT162b2 or mRNA-1273.

The origin of this receptor is a human donor who received a COVID-19 vaccine. Some clones in this sample may be carry-over from other donors' samples. Sequences were derived from CD4+ T cells from PBMCs cultured with HCoV-NL63 spike peptides, sampled after COVID-19 vaccination. The chain uses TRBV6-6 and TRBJ1-5; D may be TRBD1 (5 bases). CDR3 bases: TGTGCCAGCAGCCCGGTTTGGGGGTATAGCAATCAGCCCCAGCATTTT. Its protein is CASSPVWGYSNQPQHF.